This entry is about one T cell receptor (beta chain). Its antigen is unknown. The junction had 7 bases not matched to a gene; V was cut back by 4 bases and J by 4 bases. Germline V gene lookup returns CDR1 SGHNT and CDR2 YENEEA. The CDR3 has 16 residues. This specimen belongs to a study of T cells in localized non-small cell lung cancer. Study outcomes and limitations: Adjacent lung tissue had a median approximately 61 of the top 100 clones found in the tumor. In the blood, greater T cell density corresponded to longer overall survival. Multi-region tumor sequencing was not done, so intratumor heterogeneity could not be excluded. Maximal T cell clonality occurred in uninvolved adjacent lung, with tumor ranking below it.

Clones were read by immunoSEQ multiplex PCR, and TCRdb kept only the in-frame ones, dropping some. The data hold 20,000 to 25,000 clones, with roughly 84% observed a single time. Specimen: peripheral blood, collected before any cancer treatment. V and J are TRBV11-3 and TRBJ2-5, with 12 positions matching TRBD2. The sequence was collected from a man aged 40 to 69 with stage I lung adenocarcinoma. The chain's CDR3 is CASSSTSGSGGETQYF. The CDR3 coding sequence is TGTGCCAGCAGCTCGACTAGCGGGAGTGGGGGAGAGACCCAGTACTTC. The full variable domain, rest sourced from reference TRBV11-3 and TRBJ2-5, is EAGVVQSPRYKIIEKKQPVAFWCNPISGHNTLYWYLQNLGQGPELLIRYENEEAVDDSQLPKDRFSAERLKGVDSTLKIQPAELGDSAVYLCASSSTSGSGGETQYFGPGTRLLVL.